The 2 T cell receptor beta chains below were found in one sample sequenced in a study of OX40 agonist ivuxolimab in advanced cancers. Libraries were prepared by immunoSEQ multiplex PCR; TCRdb keeps only in-frame clonotypes and omits some of them. Among just under 55,000 clones listed, roughly three quarters were seen once. The material was CD4+ or CD8+ T cells sorted from blood, obtained in a trial of the OX40 agonist ivuxolimab. Receptors originate from an adult with an advanced solid tumor such as melanoma, head and neck, liver or kidney cancer.

This clone was seen a handful of times. This chain uses TRBV18 with TRBJ1-1; a possible D gene is TRBD1 (6 bases). With 9 bases removed from V and 3 bases from J, the gap between germline ends came to 20 bases. Germline CDR1 reads KGHSH; CDR2 reads LQKENI. There are 15 residues in the CDR3. This CDR3 reads CASSPFRTDYTEAFF. The CDR3 bases are TGTGCCAGTTCCCCGTTTAGGACAGATTACACTGAAGCTTTCTTT.

The gene calls are TRBV19 and TRBJ2-2; D unclear. This CDR3 spans 15 amino acids. The germline V gene has CDR1 LNHDA and CDR2 SQIVND (reference sequence). The germline V and J ends were trimmed by 9 bases and 9 bases, with 23 bases remaining between them. CDR3 sequence: CASNSMNGLSRELFF. For the CDR3, the DNA is TGTGCCAGCAACTCGATGAACGGCCTTTCCCGGGAGCTGTTTTTT.